The 2 T cell receptor beta chains listed next were all sequenced from one sample in a study of blood T cells in healthy people across ages. Combining a sample-barcoded 5' primer with a J-beta primer mix, a second PCR ran for 7 to 11 cycles. TCRdb re-derived calls from the 5' RACE reads in MiXCR, one entry per CDR3 protein. The sample records some 1.5 million distinct CDR3 sequences, about 28% being singletons. Sequencing was performed on blood. The receptors derive from a woman aged 25 to 45 in good health.

The rearrangement joins TRBV29-1 to TRBJ2-3, with 8 bases lining up with TRBD2. The CDR3 loop spans 14 amino acids. CDR1 and CDR2 (germline): SQVTM, ANQGSEA. The J segment lost 3 bases and the V segment lost 7 bases, leaving 9 bases of the junction unmatched. The CDR3 region is CSASAGGRTDTQYF. The CDR3 coding sequence is TGCAGCGCTTCGGCGGGAGGTCGGACAGATACGCAGTATTTT.

A few counts support this clonotype. The rearrangement joins TRBV29-1 to TRBJ1-2; possible D gene TRBD1, 6 bases. V lost 5 bases to trimming and J lost 4 bases, with 8 bases between them. Germline lookup yields CDR1 SQVTM and CDR2 ANQGSEA. The CDR3 extends over 11 amino acids. This CDR3 reads CSVRTVYGYTF. The CDR3 DNA reads as TGCAGCGTTCGGACAGTCTATGGCTACACCTTC.